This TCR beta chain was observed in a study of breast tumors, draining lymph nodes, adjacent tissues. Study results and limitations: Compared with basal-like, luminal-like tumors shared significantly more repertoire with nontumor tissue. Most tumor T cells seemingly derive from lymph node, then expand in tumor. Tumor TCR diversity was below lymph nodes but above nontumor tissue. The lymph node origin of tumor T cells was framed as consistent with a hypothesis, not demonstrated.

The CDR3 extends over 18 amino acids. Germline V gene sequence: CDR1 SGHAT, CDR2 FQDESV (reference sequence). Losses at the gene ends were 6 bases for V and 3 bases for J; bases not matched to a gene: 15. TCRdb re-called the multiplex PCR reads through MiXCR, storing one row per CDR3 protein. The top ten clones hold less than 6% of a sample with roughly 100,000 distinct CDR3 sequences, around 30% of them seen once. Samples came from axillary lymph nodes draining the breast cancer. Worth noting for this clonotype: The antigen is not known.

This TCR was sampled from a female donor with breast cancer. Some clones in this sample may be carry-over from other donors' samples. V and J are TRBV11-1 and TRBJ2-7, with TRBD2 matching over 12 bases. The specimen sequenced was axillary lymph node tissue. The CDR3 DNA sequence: TGTGCCAGCAGTCTTTTCCCGGGACTAGCGGGCAGGCGCTACGAGCAGTACTTC. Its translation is CASSLFPGLAGRRYEQYF.